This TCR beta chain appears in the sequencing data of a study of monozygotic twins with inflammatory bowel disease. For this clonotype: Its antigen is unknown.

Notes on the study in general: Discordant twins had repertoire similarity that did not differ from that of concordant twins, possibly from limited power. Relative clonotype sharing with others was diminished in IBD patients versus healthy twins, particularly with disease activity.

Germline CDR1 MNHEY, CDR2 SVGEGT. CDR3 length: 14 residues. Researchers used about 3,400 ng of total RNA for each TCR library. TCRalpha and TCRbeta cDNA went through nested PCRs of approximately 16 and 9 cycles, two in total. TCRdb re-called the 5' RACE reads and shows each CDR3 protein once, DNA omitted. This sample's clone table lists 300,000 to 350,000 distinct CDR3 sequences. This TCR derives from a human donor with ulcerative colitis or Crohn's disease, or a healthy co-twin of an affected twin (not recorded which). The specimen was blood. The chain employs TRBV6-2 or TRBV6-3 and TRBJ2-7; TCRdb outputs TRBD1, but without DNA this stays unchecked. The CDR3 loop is CTSRQTGTGVEQYF.